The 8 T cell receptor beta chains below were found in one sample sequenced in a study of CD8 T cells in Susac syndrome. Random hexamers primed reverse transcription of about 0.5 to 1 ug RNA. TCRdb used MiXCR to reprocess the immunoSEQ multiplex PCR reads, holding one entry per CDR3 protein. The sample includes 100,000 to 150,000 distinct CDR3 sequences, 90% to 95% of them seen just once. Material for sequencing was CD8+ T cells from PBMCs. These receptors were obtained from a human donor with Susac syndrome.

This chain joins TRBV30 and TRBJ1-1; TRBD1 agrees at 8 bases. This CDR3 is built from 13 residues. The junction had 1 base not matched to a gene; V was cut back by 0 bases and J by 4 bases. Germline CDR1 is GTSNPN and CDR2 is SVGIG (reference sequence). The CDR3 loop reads CAWSVTGGTEAFF. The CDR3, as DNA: TGTGCCTGGAGTGTAACAGGGGGCACTGAAGCTTTCTTT.

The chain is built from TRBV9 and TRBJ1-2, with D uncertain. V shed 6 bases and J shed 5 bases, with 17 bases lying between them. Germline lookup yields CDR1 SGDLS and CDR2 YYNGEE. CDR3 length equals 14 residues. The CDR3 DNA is TGTGCCAGCACGGCGGGTACCGGCTATTATGGCTACACCTTC. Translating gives CASTAGTGYYGYTF. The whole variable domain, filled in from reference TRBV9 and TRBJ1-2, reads DSGVTQTPKHLITATGQRVTLRCSPRSGDLSVYWYQQSLDQGLQFLIQYYNGEERAKGNILERFSAQQFPDLHSELNLSSLELGDSALYFCASTAGTGYYGYTFGSGTRLTVV.

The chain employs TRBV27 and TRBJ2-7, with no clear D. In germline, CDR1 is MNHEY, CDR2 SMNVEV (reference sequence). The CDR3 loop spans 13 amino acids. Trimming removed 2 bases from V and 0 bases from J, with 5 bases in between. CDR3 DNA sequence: TGTGCCAGCAGTTTAACCTACTCCTACGAGCAGTACTTC. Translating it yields CASSLTYSYEQYF.

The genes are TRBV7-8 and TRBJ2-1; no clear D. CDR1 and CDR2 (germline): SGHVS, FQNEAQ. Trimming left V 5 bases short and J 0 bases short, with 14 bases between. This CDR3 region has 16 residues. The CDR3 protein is CASSDKIISSYNEQFF. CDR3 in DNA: TGTGCCAGCAGCGACAAAATAATCAGCTCCTACAATGAGCAGTTCTTC.

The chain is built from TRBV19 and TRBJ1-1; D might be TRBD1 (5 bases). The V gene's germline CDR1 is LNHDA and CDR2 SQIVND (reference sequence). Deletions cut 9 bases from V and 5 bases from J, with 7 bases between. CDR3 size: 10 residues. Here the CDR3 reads CASGGTEAFF. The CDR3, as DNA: TGTGCCAGCGGGGGTACTGAAGCTTTCTTT. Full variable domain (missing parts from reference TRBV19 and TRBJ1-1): DGGITQSPKYLFRKEGQNVTLSCEQNLNHDAMYWYRQDPGQGLRLIYYSQIVNDFQKGDIAEGYSVSREKKESFPLTVTSAQKNPTAFYLCASGGTEAFFGQGTRLTVV.

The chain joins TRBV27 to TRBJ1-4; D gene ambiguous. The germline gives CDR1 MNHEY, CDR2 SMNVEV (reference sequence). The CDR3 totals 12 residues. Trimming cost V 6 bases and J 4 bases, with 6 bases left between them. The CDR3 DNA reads TGTGCCAGCAGCAACGGTAATGAAAAACTGTTTTTT. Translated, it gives CASSNGNEKLFF.

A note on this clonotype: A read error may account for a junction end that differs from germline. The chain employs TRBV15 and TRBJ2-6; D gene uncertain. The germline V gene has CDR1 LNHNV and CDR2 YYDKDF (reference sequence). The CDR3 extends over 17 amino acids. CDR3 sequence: CATNRDIGWSGANVLTF. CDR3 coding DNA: TGTGCCACCAACAGAGATATAGGGTGGTCTGGGGCCAACGTCCTGACTTTC.

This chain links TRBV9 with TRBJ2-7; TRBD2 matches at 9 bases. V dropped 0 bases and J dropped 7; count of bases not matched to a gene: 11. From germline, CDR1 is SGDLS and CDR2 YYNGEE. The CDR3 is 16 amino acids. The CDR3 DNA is TGTGCCAGCAGCGTAGACGGTCGTAGCGGGAGCGAAGAGCAGTACTTC. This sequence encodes CASSVDGRSGSEEQYF.